The clone carrying this T cell receptor beta chain was seen ten or more times. The antigen remains undetermined. This sample was taken from a study of human T cells and chemical hapten exposure. Study-wide context: Application of 0.01% DPC to the upper back was done by patch test, with a reading at 6 days.

In germline, CDR1 is MDHEN, CDR2 SYDVKM. The V end lost 3 bases, the J end lost 2 bases, and 10 bases lay between the germline ends. The CDR3 has 14 amino acids. TCRdb recomputed calls from the RACE reads with MiXCR, one row per CDR3 protein. Seen here are 360,000 or so distinct CDR3 sequences, around 6% observed once, and the top ten hold less than 6.5%. Whole-study results and caveats: TCRs above 1 in 1000 frequency did not change with DPC sensitization.

The time point is: patch test 2, 6 weeks after DPC sensitization. Stated treatment: therapeutic diphenylcyclopropenone sensitization with weekly scalp DPC. Prior to each patch test being applied, blood was drawn. The chain joins TRBV28 to TRBJ1-2; D is undetermined. The source material was whole blood, sampled in connection with sensitization to the hapten diphenylcyclopropenone (DPC). The source of this sequence is a woman under 30 with alopecia areata. Some clones in this sample may be carry-over from other donors' samples. Here the CDR3 DNA reads TGTGCCAGCAGTTTTTTAGGAGGGAACTATGGCTACACCTTC. This translates into CASSFLGGNYGYTF.